This T cell receptor beta chain was identified in a study of vaccination and CD4 T cells after COVID-19. J was trimmed by 4 bases and V by 2 bases; bases with no gene match: 7. CDR1 is MGHDK and CDR2 is SYGVNS in the germline V gene. CDR3 size: 16 residues. Note on this clonotype: What it binds is not known.

Cultured CD4+ T cells had their DNA profiled by the Oncomine TCR Beta short-read assay. Each CDR3 protein is one row after TCRdb ran MiXCR on the PCR reads. This table has around 21,000 distinct CDR3 sequences, less than 55% appearing once. As for treatment: roughly ten-day PBMC culture with coronavirus spike peptide pools or control peptides (ViraFEST assay). The TCR comes from a human donor who had recovered from COVID-19. Sequenced: CD4+ T cells from blood, cultured in vitro. The rearrangement joins TRBV25-1 to TRBJ2-7; 11 positions match TRBD1. CDR3 loop: CASSEHGTGGRYEQYF. CDR3 sequence (DNA): TGTGCCAGCAGTGAACACGGGACAGGGGGGCGGTACGAGCAGTACTTC.